These 7 T cell receptor beta chains were sequenced from one sample in a study of shared T cell receptors in the human thymus. Data came from immunoSEQ multiplex PCR; TCRdb stores just in-frame clones and leaves some out. The profile covers around 730,000 clones, with approximately 85% appearing a single time and about 0.0098% taken by the ten largest. Another study also made use of these data, one on human thymus T cells.

Sequencing was performed on thymocytes. These receptors all come from a girl less than two years old with a congenital heart defect.

The chain carries TRBV28 and TRBJ2-7, with D unclear. The CDR3 is made up of 16 amino acids. The V end was cut by 2 bases, the J end by 4 bases, with 18 bases between. Germline CDR1 is MDHEN and CDR2 is SYDVKM. In DNA form, the CDR3 reads TGTGCCAGCAGTTTACTTCGGTTAGAATCCCGGTACGAGCAGTACTTC. It translates to CASSLLRLESRYEQYF.

The chain couples TRBV9 to TRBJ2-5, with D possibly being TRBD1 (6 bases). From germline, CDR1 is SGDLS and CDR2 YYNGEE. V was shortened by 1 base and J by 3 bases, with 16 bases between the two germline ends. The CDR3 totals 16 residues. The CDR3 coding sequence is TGTGCCAGCAGCGTACCCCTAAGAGGGGGAAAAGAGACCCAGTACTTC. Protein sequence: CASSVPLRGGKETQYF.

V gene TRBV2 combines with J gene TRBJ1-2; D not resolved. Trimming stripped 7 bases from V and 2 bases from J, with 14 bases between. CDR1 and CDR2 (germline): SNHLY, FYNNEI. CDR3 length: 14 amino acids. Here the CDR3 reads CASIKDTDNYGYTF. Written as DNA, the CDR3 is TGTGCCAGCATTAAAGACACAGACAACTATGGCTACACCTTC. Together with reference TRBV2 and TRBJ1-2, the CDR3 gives the full variable domain: EPEVTQTPSHQVTQMGQEVILRCVPISNHLYFYWYRQILGQKVEFLVSFYNNEISEKSEIFDDQFSVERPDGSNFTLKIRSTKLEDSAMYFCASIKDTDNYGYTFGSGTRLTVV.

V is TRBV18 and J is TRBJ1-6; D uncertain. With 3 bases removed from V and 14 bases from J, the gap between germline ends came to 8 bases. From germline, CDR1 is KGHSH and CDR2 LQKENI. The CDR3 spans 11 residues. DNA of the CDR3: TGTGCCAGCTCACCTGGCTCAGCCCTCCACTTT. Translated: CASSPGSALHF.

The chain recombines TRBV6-6 with TRBJ1-1; 7 bases fit TRBD1. This CDR3 comprises 16 residues. In germline, CDR1 is MNHNY, CDR2 SVGAGI (reference sequence). Unmatched junction bases numbered 15, after V lost 8 bases and J lost 3 bases. Here the CDR3 reads CASVGRQGSGDTEAFF. For the CDR3, the DNA is TGTGCCAGCGTTGGACGACAGGGCAGTGGGGACACTGAAGCTTTCTTT.

This clone was picked up a small number of times. The J gene is TRBJ1-1, the V gene TRBV6-1; TRBD1 might be the D (6 bases). Between the trimmed V and J ends, which lost 5 bases and 6 bases, there was a span of 7 bases. CDR1 is MNHNS and CDR2 is SASEGT in the germline V gene. The CDR3 covers 11 residues. For the CDR3, the DNA is TGTGCCAGCAGTCCAGGGGCTGAAGCTTTCTTT. Encoded protein: CASSPGAEAFF.

This chain uses TRBV19 with TRBJ2-2, with no clear D. This CDR3 spans 10 amino acids. In germline, CDR1 is LNHDA, CDR2 SQIVND (reference sequence). With 9 bases removed from V and 8 bases from J, the gap between germline ends came to 7 bases. The DNA for the CDR3 is TGTGCCAGCCTCGGGGGGGAGCTGTTTTTT. It translates to CASLGGELFF.